This T cell receptor (beta chain) was sequenced in a study of Graves' ophthalmopathy and Graves' hyperthyroidism. Trimming left V 3 bases short and J 3 bases short, with 8 bases between. The CDR3 is 13 amino acids. Per germline, CDR1 PRHDT and CDR2 FYEKMQ (reference sequence). Certain patients were not enrolled. These were patients with other autoimmune diseases, uncontrolled infections, pregnancy or lactation. Establishment of the diagnosis relied upon clinical symptoms, serum thyroxine, TRAb, thyroid ultrasound and orbital computed tomography. It was from over 8.5 ml of fresh peripheral blood that the PBMCs came. Investigators amplified TCR beta CDR3 regions from RNA transcripts. The first round was an RT-PCR with HTBI primers, and the second round was a multiplex PCR. TCRdb re-called the multiplex PCR reads through MiXCR, storing one row per CDR3 protein. The table includes about 220,000 distinct CDR3 sequences, about 22% detected once.

This clonotype occurred many times. The chain combines TRBV13 with TRBJ1-1; D is unresolved. The sequencing input was peripheral blood. The TCR was taken from a woman between 50 and 59 years old with Graves' ophthalmopathy. CDR3 nucleotides: TGTGCCAGCAGCTTCTGGGAAGACACTGAAGCTTTCTTT. It translates to CASSFWEDTEAFF. Together with reference TRBV13 and TRBJ1-1, the CDR3 gives the full variable domain: AAGVIQSPRHLIKEKRETATLKCYPIPRHDTVYWYQQGPGQDPQFLISFYEKMQSDKGSIPDRFSAQQFSDYHSELNMSSLELGDSALYFCASSFWEDTEAFFGQGTRLTVV.